A selection of T cell receptor beta chains follows, all from one sample in a study of blood T cell repertoires in COVID-19. Generated by immunoSEQ multiplex PCR, the TCRdb table keeps only in-frame clones and is missing some. The data contain approximately 99,000 clones, about 86% of them singletons. The specimen sequenced was peripheral blood. The receptors were gathered from a woman in her fifties or sixties in a cohort sampled during active or convalescent COVID-19. Both conserved end residues are part of each CDR3. Clone size is stated in some rows and not others, as once, few, many or a class when expanded.

CDR3 protein,clone size,V gene,J gene
CAVTGTNSPLHF,.,TRBV7-7,TRBJ1-6
CASSFSRDTEAFF,once,TRBV27,TRBJ1-1
CASSSLPGAGVPSRYEQYF,.,TRBV9,TRBJ2-7
CASSRPGGGETQYF,.,TRBV7-2,TRBJ2-5
CASSQEGGPLYEQYF,.,TRBV4-2,TRBJ2-7
CASSLIVSRGRTQETQYF,.,TRBV7-6,TRBJ2-5
CASSVADRHTEAFF,.,TRBV9,TRBJ1-1
CASSLASGEQYF,.,TRBV12-3/TRBV12-4,TRBJ2-7
CASTVGQGIGYTF,.,TRBV2,TRBJ1-2
CASSSEAGGSGTPYEQYF,once,TRBV7-9,TRBJ2-7
CASSIVAGDQPQHF,.,TRBV19,TRBJ1-5
CASSQDRGAGNTGELFF,.,TRBV4-2,TRBJ2-2
CASSPSRSNQPQHF,.,TRBV7-2,TRBJ1-5
CASSFPSRAHEQYF,.,TRBV5-6,TRBJ2-7
CASSLLWQGGWGTEAFF,.,TRBV27,TRBJ1-1
CASSRGTGGVGYGYTF,.,TRBV2,TRBJ1-2
CARSFGGGQETQYF,.,TRBV5-1,TRBJ2-5
CASTPLGSYEQYF,once,TRBV27,TRBJ2-7
CASGTEETQYF,.,TRBV5-1,TRBJ2-5
CASSQVGSRPDTQYF,.,TRBV3-1/TRBV3-2,TRBJ2-3
CASSFPRTGGSYEQYF,.,TRBV28,TRBJ2-7
CSVEVQGVDTQYF,.,TRBV29-1,TRBJ2-3
CASSFLPGRNTEAFF,.,TRBV27,TRBJ1-1
CATSDTVDQPQHF,.,TRBV24-1,TRBJ1-5
CASRLATYYEQYF,.,TRBV6-5,TRBJ2-7
CASSLFVTGDTEAFF,.,TRBV14,TRBJ1-1
CASSPPSSGSSYEQYF,.,TRBV19,TRBJ2-7
CSVTGTGGGTDTQYF,.,TRBV29-1,TRBJ2-3
CASSAPGLNEKLFF,few,TRBV28,TRBJ1-4
CASSLAGGQETQYF,.,TRBV5-1,TRBJ2-5
CASSLRRFAKQETQYF,once,TRBV18,TRBJ2-5
CASEQDRGDQPQHF,.,TRBV6-5,TRBJ1-5
CASSLGQMGHGYTF,.,TRBV3-1/TRBV3-2,TRBJ1-2
CASSSGQSTDTQYF,.,TRBV28,TRBJ2-3
CASSLVSSNTIYF,.,TRBV5-4,TRBJ1-3
CASSSSGRVYNEQFF,.,TRBV6-5,TRBJ2-1
CSAEGAGGGYGYTF,.,TRBV29-1,TRBJ1-2
CASKYRDRSYEQYF,.,TRBV2,TRBJ2-7
CASSHGTGGSYEQFF,.,TRBV4-1,TRBJ2-1
CASRGGDRGNQPQHF,.,TRBV19,TRBJ1-5
CASRSGGAGGSTGELFF,.,TRBV2,TRBJ2-2
CASSVWGSGGETSTDTQYF,.,TRBV9,TRBJ2-3
CASSPPVVANEKLFF,.,TRBV27,TRBJ1-4
CATSRDLSGAYGYTF,.,TRBV15,TRBJ1-2
CASSRTSGTQGDEQFF,.,TRBV7-2,TRBJ2-1
CATSREAGAWETQYF,.,TRBV15,TRBJ2-5
CARTRDSNSGNTIYF,.,TRBV30,TRBJ1-3
CASAPGTSVANEQFF,.,TRBV7-6,TRBJ2-1
CASRGARSYNEKLFF,.,TRBV28,TRBJ1-4